This T cell receptor (beta chain) was recorded in a study of blood T cell repertoires in COVID-19. The overall study: The study drew acute and convalescent COVID-19 samples from the United States, Italy and Spain. Sources were T cells, B-cell-depleted T cells, or PBMCs; the material itself was cDNA or gDNA.

In the study's own analysis: Reference gene primer amplification yielded estimated nucleated cell counts. TCRdb's table, derived via immunoSEQ multiplex PCR, lists solely in-frame clones and lacks some. That table supplies the V and J calls and clone size; D and trimming were determined from the DNA. The table includes about 74,000 clones, roughly nine tenths detected once. The CDR3 runs to 17 residues. V trimming: 3 bases; J trimming: 6 bases; junction bases outside the gene matches: 11. Germline V lookup: CDR1 SNHLY, CDR2 FYNNEI. This sequence joins TRBV2 and TRBJ1-6; 7 bases map to TRBD1. Sequences were obtained from peripheral blood. The sequence came from a man aged 45 to 65 with acute or convalescent COVID-19. CDR3 bases: TGTGCCAGCAGTGACGGAAGGACAGGAGCTTTTAATTCACCCCTCCACTTT. This gives the protein CASSDGRTGAFNSPLHF.